This T cell receptor beta chain came from a study of shared clonotypes between healthy human individuals. The CDR3 runs to 8 residues. Trimming shortened V by 4 bases and J by 11 bases, and 5 bases separated the two germline ends. Germline loops: CDR1 GTSNPN, CDR2 SVGIG (reference sequence). This clone was observed once. Clones were sequenced by immunoSEQ multiplex PCR, and TCRdb holds only the in-frame ones, with some missing. The repertoire consists of about 2 million clones, with about 95% occurring once and the leading ten covering 0.85% to 1.2%. Positively selected for CCR7, the CD45RO-negative cells used as naive CD8 cells excluded terminally differentiated effector memory CD45RA+ cells.

The sequence derives from a man between 18 and 29 years old in good health. Material for sequencing was naive CD8+ T cells sorted from blood. V gene TRBV30 combines with J gene TRBJ1-1; no clear D. CDR3 nucleotide sequence: TGTGCCTGGAACTGGGCTTTCTTT. This translates into CAWNWAFF.